Sequencing of this T cell receptor (beta chain) was carried out in a study of blood T cell repertoires in COVID-19. Looking at the study overall: Material from acute and convalescent COVID-19 was sourced from the United States, Italy and Spain. PBMCs, B-cell-depleted T cells, or T cells provided the cDNA or gDNA that made up the material.

In its sample, this clone was seen once. The CDR3 has 15 residues. Per germline, CDR1 SGHTA and CDR2 FQGNSA. V was pared by 5 bases and J by 1 base, with 11 bases between. Per the study methods: The authors estimated nucleated cell counts from reference gene primer amplification. Only in-frame clones appear in the TCRdb table, and some are missing; sequencing was by immunoSEQ multiplex PCR. For V, J and clone size, that table is used; D and trimming come from the DNA. The sample includes about 180,000 clones, 82% of them seen just once. Sequenced: peripheral blood. This receptor was obtained from a woman aged 65 to 85 with acute or convalescent COVID-19. The chain recombines TRBV7-2 with TRBJ1-4; D call uncertain. CDR3 protein: CASSLRSRTNEKLFF. CDR3 nucleotide sequence: TGTGCCAGCAGCCTCCGGAGCAGAACTAATGAAAAACTGTTTTTT.